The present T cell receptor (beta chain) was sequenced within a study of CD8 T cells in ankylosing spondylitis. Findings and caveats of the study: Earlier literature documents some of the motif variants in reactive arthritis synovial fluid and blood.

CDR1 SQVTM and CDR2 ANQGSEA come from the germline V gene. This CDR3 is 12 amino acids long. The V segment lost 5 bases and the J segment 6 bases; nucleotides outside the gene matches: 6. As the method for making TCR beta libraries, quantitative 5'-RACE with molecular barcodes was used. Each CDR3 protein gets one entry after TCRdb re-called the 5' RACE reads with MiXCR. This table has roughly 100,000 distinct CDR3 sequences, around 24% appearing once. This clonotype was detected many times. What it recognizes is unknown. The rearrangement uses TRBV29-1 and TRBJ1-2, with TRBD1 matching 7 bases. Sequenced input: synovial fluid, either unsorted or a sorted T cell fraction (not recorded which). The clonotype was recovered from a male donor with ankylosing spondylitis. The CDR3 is CSVKGQHNGYTF. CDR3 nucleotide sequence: TGCAGCGTTAAGGGACAGCATAATGGCTACACCTTC.